This T cell receptor beta chain was obtained from a study of human T cells and chemical hapten exposure. The study's findings and limits: Significantly greater numbers of large CDR3 similarity clusters came from expanded TCRs than from controls. No shift was seen in TCRs above 1 in 1000 frequency with DPC sensitization. Because they had alopecia, donors may respond immunologically unlike healthy people.

TCRdb reprocessed the RACE reads with MiXCR, giving one entry per CDR3 protein. This table holds approximately 350,000 distinct CDR3 sequences, approximately 6.3% found once. About this clonotype itself: Its antigen remains unidentified.

The CDR3 contains 15 residues. With 8 bases clipped from V and 2 bases from J, the junction kept 9 bases outside the gene matches. Germline V lookup: CDR1 KGHSH, CDR2 LQKENI. Sample time point: patch test 1, 2 weeks after DPC sensitization. Documented treatment: therapeutic diphenylcyclopropenone sensitization with weekly scalp DPC. Unfractionated whole blood yielded the extracted total RNA. The chain links TRBV18 to TRBJ1-1; 9 nucleotides line up with TRBD1. This specimen consisted of whole blood, obtained in connection with sensitization to the hapten diphenylcyclopropenone (DPC). The sequence was obtained from a young woman with alopecia areata. Some clones in this sample may be carry-over from other donors' samples. CDR3 DNA sequence: TGTGCCAGCGGACAGGGGCCTTCTCTTAACACTGAAGCTTTCTTT. It encodes CASGQGPSLNTEAFF.